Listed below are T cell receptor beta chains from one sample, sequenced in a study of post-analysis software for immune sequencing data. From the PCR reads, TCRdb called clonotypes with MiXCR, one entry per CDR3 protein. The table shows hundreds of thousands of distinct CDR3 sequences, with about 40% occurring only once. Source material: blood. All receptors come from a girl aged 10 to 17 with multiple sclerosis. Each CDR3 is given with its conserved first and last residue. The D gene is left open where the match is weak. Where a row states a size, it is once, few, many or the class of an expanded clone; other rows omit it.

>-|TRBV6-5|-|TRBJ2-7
CASSFKSFYEQYF
TGTGCCAGCAGTTTTAAGTCTTTCTACGAGCAGTACTTC
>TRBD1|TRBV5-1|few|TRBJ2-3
CASSSPDRVFTDTQYF
TGCGCCAGCAGCTCCCCGGACAGGGTTTTCACAGATACGCAGTATTTT
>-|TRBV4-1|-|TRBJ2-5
CASSQEKGPGGETQYF
TGCGCCAGCAGCCAAGAGAAAGGGCCCGGGGGAGAGACCCAGTACTTC
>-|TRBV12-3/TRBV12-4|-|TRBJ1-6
CASSAGSSYNSPLHF
TGTGCCAGCAGCGCCGGGAGCTCCTATAATTCACCCCTCCACTTT
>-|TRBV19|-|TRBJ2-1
CASSIEGSSYNEQFF
TGTGCCAGTAGTATAGAAGGGAGCTCCTACAATGAGCAGTTCTTC
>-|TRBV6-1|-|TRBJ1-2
CASSEVQGGYTF
TGTGCCAGCAGTGAAGTTCAGGGGGGCTACACCTTC
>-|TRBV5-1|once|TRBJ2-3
CASRQVRDTQYF
TGCGCCAGCAGGCAGGTGCGGGATACGCAGTATTTT
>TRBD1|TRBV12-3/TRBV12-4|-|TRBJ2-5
CASSFSWSGQGNKAYF
TGTGCCAGCAGTTTTTCATGGTCGGGACAGGGGAATAAGGCGTACTTC
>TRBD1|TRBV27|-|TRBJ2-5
CACSPLSRDRGVDEQYF
TGTGCCTGCAGTCCCCTATCCCGGGACAGGGGAGTGGATGAGCAGTACTTC
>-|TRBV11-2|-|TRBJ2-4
CASSLDLLGHAKNIQYF
TGTGCCAGCAGCTTAGATCTCCTCGGGCACGCCAAAAACATTCAGTACTTC
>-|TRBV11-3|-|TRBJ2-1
CASSSRIIHNEQFF
TGTGCCAGCAGCTCCCGGATTATTCACAATGAGCAGTTCTTC
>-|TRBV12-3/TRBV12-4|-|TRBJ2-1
CASGPSGAQQFF
TGTGCCAGCGGACCATCCGGGGCCCAGCAGTTCTTC
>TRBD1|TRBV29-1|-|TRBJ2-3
CSVSGQDGFTDTQYF
TGCAGCGTCTCAGGACAGGATGGGTTCACAGATACGCAGTATTTT
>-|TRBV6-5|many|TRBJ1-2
CASSPTGDYGYTF
TGTGCCAGCAGTCCCACGGGTGACTATGGCTACACCTTC
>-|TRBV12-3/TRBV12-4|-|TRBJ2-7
CASRDAGREYF
TGTGCCAGCCGGGACGCAGGAAGGGAGTACTTC
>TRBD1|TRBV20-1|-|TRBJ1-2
CSARVKTGADGYTF
TGCAGTGCTAGGGTAAAAACAGGGGCCGATGGCTACACCTTC
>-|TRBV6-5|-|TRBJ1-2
CASSYSAGTGYGYTF
TGTGCCAGCAGTTACTCGGCAGGGACGGGCTATGGCTACACCTTC
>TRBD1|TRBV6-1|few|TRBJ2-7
CASSRPGVDRGIYEQYF
TGTGCCAGCAGCCGACCCGGGGTGGACAGGGGTATCTACGAGCAGTACTTC
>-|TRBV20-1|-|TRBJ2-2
CSAPKVANTGELFF
TGCAGTGCTCCGAAGGTGGCGAACACCGGGGAGCTGTTTTTT
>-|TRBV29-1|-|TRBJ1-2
CSVDQRGGRYTF
TGCAGCGTTGATCAACGGGGGGGAAGGTACACCTTC